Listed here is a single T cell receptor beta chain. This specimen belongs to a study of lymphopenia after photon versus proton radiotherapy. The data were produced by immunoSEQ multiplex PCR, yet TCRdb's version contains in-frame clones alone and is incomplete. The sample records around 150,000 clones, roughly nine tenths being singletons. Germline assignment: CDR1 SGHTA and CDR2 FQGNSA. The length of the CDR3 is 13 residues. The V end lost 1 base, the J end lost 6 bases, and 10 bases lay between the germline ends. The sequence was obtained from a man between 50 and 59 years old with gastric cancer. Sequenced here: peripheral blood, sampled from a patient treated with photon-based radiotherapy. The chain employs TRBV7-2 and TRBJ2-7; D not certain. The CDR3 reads CASSLGLRLEQYF. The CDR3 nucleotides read TGTGCCAGCAGCTTAGGTCTCCGGCTCGAGCAGTACTTC.